These 8 T cell receptor beta chains originate from one sample sequenced in a study of T-cell memory formation after mild COVID-19. TCRdb re-derived calls from the 5' RACE reads in MiXCR, one entry per CDR3 protein. The data contain approximately 48,000 distinct CDR3 sequences, around 7.2% of them singletons. Sequencing was carried out using PBMCs or a T cell subset sorted from them (not recorded which). All receptors derive from a man younger than 35 who had mild COVID-19 (a few samples of this study predate the infection). Cell type and time point are not known.

In its sample, this clonotype was seen a few times. At one end the junction does not follow the germline gene, possibly because of a read error. This chain links TRBV7-7 with TRBJ2-5; 10 nucleotides match TRBD1. The CDR3 has 15 residues. The germline gives CDR1 SSHAT, CDR2 FNYEAQ (reference sequence). The CDR3 bases are TGTGCTAGCAGCGTAGACAGGGGGCACGGGGAGACCCAGTACTTC. As protein: CASSVDRGHGETQYF.

This clonotype appeared a few times. The CDR3: CSVSGANGYTF. CDR3 DNA sequence: TGCAGTGTGAGCGGGGCGAATGGCTACACCTTC. V is TRBV20-1 and J is TRBJ1-2; possible D gene TRBD1, 5 bases. The CDR3 extends over 11 amino acids. The germline gives CDR1 DFQATT, CDR2 SNEGSKA (reference sequence). The V end was cut by 7 bases, the J end by 6 bases, with 12 bases between.

This clonotype appeared many times. The V and J genes are TRBV5-1 and TRBJ1-1, with unresolved D. Trimming shortened V by 8 bases and J by 4 bases, and 12 bases separated the two germline ends. The germline CDR1 and CDR2 sequences are SGHRS and YFSETQ. There are 12 residues in the CDR3. The CDR3 loop is CASGEIGTEAFF. For the CDR3, the DNA is TGCGCCAGTGGAGAGATTGGCACTGAAGCTTTCTTT.

V and J are TRBV29-1 and TRBJ1-2, with TRBD1 identical over 7 bases. CDR3 length: 14 residues. After removal of 3 bases from V and 6 bases from J, the junction contained 10 bases not matched to a gene. The germline V gene has CDR1 SQVTM and CDR2 ANQGSEA. CDR3 DNA sequence: TGCAGCGTTGACACACGACAGGGCCCAAATGGCTACACCTTC. Protein: CSVDTRQGPNGYTF.

This clonotype was picked up a small number of times. This chain joins TRBV12-3 or TRBV12-4 and TRBJ2-1; perhaps TRBD2 as D (7 bases). Trimming cost V 4 bases and J 8 bases, with 21 bases left between them. The CDR3 contains 16 residues. The CDR3 region has the DNA TGTGCCAGCAGTTACGGGGGGCCGAGGGGCGTCGATGAGCAGTTCTTC. Amino acid sequence: CASSYGGPRGVDEQFF.

This clonotype was seen a handful of times. The chain links TRBV9 to TRBJ2-3, with unresolved D. This CDR3 spans 17 amino acids. Per germline, CDR1 SGDLS and CDR2 YYNGEE. V lost 4 bases to trimming and J lost 6 bases, with 24 bases between them. The DNA of the CDR3 is TGTGCCAGCAGCTTTTCCCCGAGTGGCGGTCAGGTTGATACGCAGTATTTT. Its translation is CASSFSPSGGQVDTQYF.

The chain joins TRBV7-2 to TRBJ1-5; 7 bases are shared with TRBD1. The germline CDR1 and CDR2 sequences are SGHTA and FQGNSA. The V and J ends lost 4 bases and 0 bases, in that order; junction bases with no gene match: 3. This CDR3 comprises 15 residues. The CDR3, as DNA: TGTGCCAGCAGCTCTCAGGGGGGTAGCAATCAGCCCCAGCATTTT. Its translation: CASSSQGGSNQPQHF. The variable domain in full, with the rest retrieved from reference TRBV7-2 and TRBJ1-5, is GAGVSQSPSNKVTEKGKDVELRCDPISGHTALYWYRQSLGQGLEFLIYFQGNSAPDKSGLPSDRFSAERTGGSVSTLTIQRTQQEDSAVYLCASSSQGGSNQPQHFGDGTRLSIL.

This clonotype has at least ten counts. CDR3 DNA sequence: TGTGCCAGCAGCGCCGCGGGGCCAGGGGGTAATGAGCAGTTCTTC. It translates to CASSAAGPGGNEQFF. The V gene is TRBV6-5, the J gene TRBJ2-1, with a weak D call TRBD1 (7 bases). Trimming took off 6 bases at V and 7 bases at J, with 19 bases between the two ends. Per the germline V gene, CDR1 is MNHEY and CDR2 is SVGAGI. The CDR3 runs 15 residues.